The sequence of this T cell receptor (beta chain) was determined in a study of T cell clones after liver transplantation. As for the study in general: Graft-donor-reactive sequences were compared with third-party-reactive TCRbeta sequences from pre-transplant mixed lymphocyte reactions. Regarding the study as a whole: Low donor cell numbers restricted donor-reactive repertoire measurement in two subjects. In most of the 8 subjects, circulating graft-donor-reactive CD4 TCRbeta sequences fell significantly after transplant.

Only in-frame clones appear in the TCRdb table, and some are missing; sequencing was by immunoSEQ multiplex PCR. The sample comprises about 15,000 clones, around 90% of which are singletons, and 48% rests with the top ten. V lost 5 bases to trimming and J lost 8 bases, with 22 bases between them. This CDR3 has 16 amino acids. Germline V CDR1 and CDR2: SGHTA, FQGNSA. A note on this clone: Antigen: not known.

This sequence originates from a human donor who received a liver transplant. The chain has TRBV7-2 and TRBJ2-1; D is possibly TRBD1 or TRBD2 (5 bases each). The specimen comprised CD8+ T cells from blood, sampled before liver transplant. In DNA form, the CDR3 reads TGTGCCAGCAGCCTGGGGGTAGCCCCCCCCCGGGATGAGCAGTTCTTC. Its translation is CASSLGVAPPRDEQFF.